The 29 T cell receptor beta chains reported below all come from one sample, sequenced in a study of blood T cells in healthy people across ages (dated by TCRdb to 2015 to 2017). The library was obtained by 5' RACE. The sequencing machine was an Illumina HiSeq 2500. A second PCR of roughly 7 to 12 cycles was run with a J-beta primer mix and a sample-barcoded 5' primer. TCRdb reworked the public reads: Q25 trimming with fastp, MiXCR clone assembly, productive beta chains retained. Every distinct CDR3 protein forms one entry, paired with its most common genes and DNA. The sample profile shows about 1.5 million distinct CDR3 sequences; roughly 43% of them were found once. The ten most abundant clones make up 4% of the sample. Source material: blood. These receptors all come from a woman younger than 30 in good health.

This clonotype was detected many times. The chain has TRBV20-1 and TRBJ2-1; TRBD2 aligns across 9 bases. The CDR3 extends over 12 amino acids. Per germline, CDR1 DFQATT and CDR2 SNEGSKA (reference sequence). J was trimmed by 7 bases and V by 3 bases; bases with no gene match: 1. The CDR3 DNA reads TGCAGTGCTAGGCTAGCGGGAAATGAGCAGTTCTTC. As protein: CSARLAGNEQFF.

This clonotype was observed a few times. The chain has TRBV12-3 or TRBV12-4 and TRBJ2-5; D gene uncertain. This CDR3 comprises 14 residues. The V and J ends lost 7 bases and 5 bases respectively, with 17 bases between them. The CDR3 DNA sequence: TGTGCCAGCACCCTCGTGGGTCCCCGGGAGACCCAGTACTTC. Amino acids: CASTLVGPRETQYF.

This clonotype is a singleton in its sample. The rearrangement joins TRBV7-2 to TRBJ1-1, with D hard to call. This CDR3 comprises 13 residues. V gave up 3 bases and J gave up 6 bases, with 11 bases separating them. Germline V lookup: CDR1 SGHTA, CDR2 FQGNSA. The CDR3 here is CASSLSRASEAFF. CDR3 nucleotide sequence: TGTGCCAGCAGCTTGAGCCGAGCATCTGAAGCTTTCTTT.

V usage is TRBV5-1 and J usage is TRBJ2-5; TRBD2 might be the D (5 bases). The length of the CDR3 is 16 residues. In germline, CDR1 is SGHRS, CDR2 YFSETQ. The V end lost 0 bases, the J end lost 1 base, and 13 bases lay between the germline ends. This CDR3 reads CASSLAGIGGQETQYF. The CDR3 coding sequence is TGCGCCAGCAGCTTGGCCGGCATTGGAGGCCAAGAGACCCAGTACTTC.

Here the CDR3 DNA reads TGTGCCAGCACGACCCTCGAAAGAATAGCTTACGAGCAGTACTTC. Translation gives CASTTLERIAYEQYF. V and J are TRBV6-5 and TRBJ2-7, with unresolved D. CDR1 MNHEY and CDR2 SVGAGI come from the germline V gene. V dropped 7 bases and J dropped 4 bases, with 20 bases sitting between them. The CDR3 loop spans 15 amino acids.

This clonotype was counted a single time. The chain employs TRBV7-2 and TRBJ1-5; 8 nucleotides align to TRBD1. This CDR3 is built from 15 residues. Germline V gene sequence: CDR1 SGHTA, CDR2 FQGNSA. The junction had 9 bases not matched to a gene; V was cut back by 5 bases and J by 6 bases. For the CDR3, the DNA is TGTGCCAGCAGCAGAACAGGGGGGAGTACTCAGCCCCAGCATTTT. Amino acid sequence: CASSRTGGSTQPQHF. Based on the CDR3 plus reference TRBV7-2 and TRBJ1-5, the full variable domain is GAGVSQSPSNKVTEKGKDVELRCDPISGHTALYWYRQSLGQGLEFLIYFQGNSAPDKSGLPSDRFSAERTGGSVSTLTIQRTQQEDSAVYLCASSRTGGSTQPQHFGDGTRLSIL.

The chain has TRBV5-1 and TRBJ2-3, with D possibly matching TRBD2 (6 bases). This CDR3 comprises 15 residues. The V end lost 4 bases, the J end lost 1 base, and 13 bases lay between the germline ends. Looked up from germline, CDR1 is SGHRS and CDR2 is YFSETQ. CDR3 DNA: TGCGCCAGCAGCAGGAGGGGATTAGGCACAGATACGCAGTATTTT. The encoded protein is CASSRRGLGTDTQYF.

A note on this clonotype: A clone one base away is much larger, so this may be a read error. This chain joins TRBV10-3 and TRBJ2-3; TRBD2 aligns across 7 bases. From germline, CDR1 is ENHRY and CDR2 SYGVKD. This CDR3 is built from 17 residues. CDR3 loop: CATSEWGSGQSTDTQYF. CDR3 bases: TGTGCCACCAGTGAGTGGGGTAGCGGGCAGAGCACAGATACGCAGTATTTT.

This clonotype was observed a handful of times. The rearrangement uses TRBV20-1 and TRBJ2-1; possible D gene TRBD2, 5 bases. The V gene lost 6 bases and the J gene lost 9 bases, with 18 bases spanning the gap. Germline V gives CDR1 DFQATT, CDR2 SNEGSKA (reference sequence). The CDR3 is 13 residues long. In nucleotides, the CDR3 is TGCAGTGCCCGCCACGGGATTTTGGGTGAGCAGTTCTTC. This gives the protein CSARHGILGEQFF.

The chain combines TRBV3-1 with TRBJ2-5, with a weak D call TRBD2 (6 bases). CDR3 length equals 15 residues. Germline loops: CDR1 LGHDT, CDR2 YNNKEL (reference sequence). Trimming pared 0 bases from V and 0 bases from J, leaving 8 bases between. This chain's CDR3 is CASSQEAGHQETQYF. CDR3 DNA: TGTGCCAGCAGCCAAGAAGCGGGCCACCAAGAGACCCAGTACTTC.

The count of this clonotype is one. Germline and junction disagree at one end, which may indicate a read error. The chain combines TRBV5-6 with TRBJ2-1; a possible D gene is TRBD2 (6 bases). The V gene's germline CDR1 is SGHDT and CDR2 YYEEEE. The length of the CDR3 is 16 residues. The CDR3 DNA is TGTGCCAGCAGCTTGGTCTGGGAGGCCTCCTACAAGGAGCAGTTCTTC. It is translated as CASSLVWEASYKEQFF.

This rearrangement joins TRBV12-3 or TRBV12-4 to TRBJ2-1; 7 nucleotides match TRBD1. The CDR3 runs to 14 residues. The V gene end was trimmed by 7 bases and the J gene end by 2 bases; junction bases not matched to a gene: 5. CDR3 sequence (DNA): TGTGCCAGCAACCACAGGGGAACCTACAATGAGCAGTTCTTC. Its protein is CASNHRGTYNEQFF.

Comment on this clonotype: Germline and junction disagree at one end, which may indicate a read error. The chain is built from TRBV3-1 and TRBJ2-5; TRBD2 agrees at 9 bases. The CDR3 sequence is 14 residues long. Germline CDR1 reads LGHDT; CDR2 reads YNNKEL (reference sequence). The CDR3 DNA is TGCGCCAGCAGCTATAGCGGGGGCGAAAATGAGCAGTACTTC. It codes for CASSYSGGENEQYF.

This clonotype has only a few counts. This chain joins TRBV20-1 and TRBJ1-1; unclear D gene. Germline CDR1 and CDR2: DFQATT and SNEGSKA (reference sequence). Trimming pared 6 bases from V and 1 base from J, leaving 3 bases between. The CDR3 has 10 amino acids. In DNA, the CDR3 is TGCAGTGCCCCGAACACTGAAGCTTTCTTT. Translating it yields CSAPNTEAFF.

Only a few counts were recorded for this clonotype. CDR3 residues: CSGSRLQGSETQYF. The CDR3 DNA reads as TGCAGTGGATCGCGCCTACAGGGATCGGAGACCCAGTACTTC. This chain connects TRBV20-1 to TRBJ2-5; a possible D gene is TRBD1 (6 bases). The V end was cut by 7 bases, the J end by 5 bases, with 20 bases between. The CDR3 covers 14 residues. Per the germline V gene, CDR1 is DFQATT and CDR2 is SNEGSKA (reference sequence).

J is TRBJ1-2 and V is TRBV7-9; D not resolved. The CDR3 length is 14 residues. V dropped 5 bases and J dropped 6 bases, with 16 bases sitting between them. Germline V gene data show CDR1 as SEHNR and CDR2 as FQNEAQ (reference sequence). The CDR3 DNA is TGTGCCAGCAGCCAAATGGCAGGAGGCGATGGCTACACCTTC. Its protein is CASSQMAGGDGYTF.

This clonotype has just a few counts. V is TRBV4-3 and J is TRBJ2-7, with 9 bases fitting TRBD1. The CDR3 has 19 amino acids. Losses at the gene ends were 0 bases for V and 2 bases for J; bases not matched to a gene: 14. Germline V gene data show CDR1 as LGHNA and CDR2 as YSLEER. In DNA form, the CDR3 reads TGCGCCAGCAGCCAAGACCTAACACAGGGGGCCTCAACCCCCTACGAGCAGTACTTC. It codes for CASSQDLTQGASTPYEQYF.

Only a few counts were recorded for this clonotype. This chain uses TRBV20-1 with TRBJ1-1; D unresolved. V was pared by 2 bases and J by 3 bases, with 7 bases between. Germline V lookup: CDR1 DFQATT, CDR2 SNEGSKA (reference sequence). This CDR3 has 12 residues. The CDR3 DNA reads TGCAGTGCTAGAACTCCGGACACTGAAGCTTTCTTT. It yields the protein CSARTPDTEAFF.

The chain uses TRBV10-3 and TRBJ2-1; 9 bases fit TRBD2. CDR3 length equals 14 residues. Per germline, CDR1 ENHRY and CDR2 SYGVKD. J gave up 6 bases and V 10 bases, and 10 bases lay outside the gene matches. CDR3 loop: CATKRLAESNEQFF. The CDR3 DNA follows: TGTGCCACCAAACGACTAGCGGAGTCCAATGAGCAGTTCTTC.

This clonotype was seen repeatedly, ten times or more. The chain links TRBV5-1 to TRBJ2-5, with 10 bases that match TRBD2. The CDR3 has 14 residues. Germline loops: CDR1 SGHRS, CDR2 YFSETQ. V was clipped by 2 bases and J by 3 bases; unmatched bases: 1. This CDR3 reads CASSFLAGEETQYF. Written as DNA, the CDR3 is TGCGCCAGCAGCTTCCTAGCGGGGGAAGAGACCCAGTACTTC.

The count of this clonotype is one. A junction end diverges from the germline sequence, so it may reflect a read error. The rearrangement joins TRBV20-1 to TRBJ1-5; 9 positions agree with TRBD1. The CDR3 is made up of 16 amino acids. Germline assignment: CDR1 DFQATT and CDR2 SNEGSKA (reference sequence). DNA for the CDR3: TGCAGTGCCAGAGTCAGGACAGGGGCTAGCAATCAGCCCCAGCATTTT. Its translation: CSARVRTGASNQPQHF.

This clonotype was seen more than once but under ten times. This chain uses TRBV10-3 with TRBJ1-6; D not certain. The V end lost 8 bases, the J end lost 0 bases, and 8 bases lay between the germline ends. The CDR3 has 14 amino acids. The germline V gene has CDR1 ENHRY and CDR2 SYGVKD. CDR3 DNA sequence: TGTGCCATCCCGACCAGCTCCTATAATTCACCCCTCCACTTT. Amino acid sequence: CAIPTSSYNSPLHF.

The V call is TRBV7-9, the J call TRBJ1-1, with 10 bases matching TRBD1. V lost 3 bases and J lost 7; bases outside the gene matches: 2. The CDR3 extends over 13 amino acids. Germline lookup yields CDR1 SEHNR and CDR2 FQNEAQ (reference sequence). The DNA for the CDR3 is TGTGCCAGCAGCTTGAGGGACAGGGGTGAAGCTTTCTTT. Its translation: CASSLRDRGEAFF.

The J gene is TRBJ2-5, the V gene TRBV29-1; D is possibly TRBD1 (5 bases). V was clipped by 8 bases and J by 11 bases, with 27 bases between them. Germline V gene lookup returns CDR1 SQVTM and CDR2 ANQGSEA. The CDR3 spans 14 residues. The CDR3 DNA reads TGCAGCCTGCCTGCAGGGTGCATTTACGATGAGCAGTACTTC. It is translated as CSLPAGCIYDEQYF.

The chain joins TRBV29-1 to TRBJ2-1; maybe TRBD1 (5 bases). The ends were cut back, 4 bases at V and 5 bases at J, with 6 bases in the middle. The CDR3 totals 11 residues. The germline V gene has CDR1 SQVTM and CDR2 ANQGSEA. DNA of the CDR3: TGCAGCGTTGCCAGGGACAATGAGCAGTTCTTC. Its translation: CSVARDNEQFF.

A note on this clonotype: At one of its ends the junction is not consistent with the germline gene, which may arise from a read error. This sequence joins TRBV19 and TRBJ2-1, with unresolved D. Germline V CDR1 and CDR2: LNHDA, SQIVND (reference sequence). The CDR3 loop spans 15 amino acids. CDR3 protein: CASSIVSYSNNEQFF. In DNA, the CDR3 is TGTGCCAGTAGTATAGTAAGTTACTCCAACAATGAGCAGTTCTTC. Complete variable domain (other parts from reference TRBV19 and TRBJ2-1): DGGITQSPKYLFRKEGQNVTLSCEQNLNHDAMYWYRQDPGQGLRLIYYSQIVNDFQKGDIAEGYSVSREKKESFPLTVTSAQKNPTAFYLCASSIVSYSNNEQFFGPGTRLTVL.

V usage is TRBV4-3 and J usage is TRBJ2-3; D possibly uses TRBD1 or TRBD2 (6 bases each). Trimming stripped 0 bases from V and 2 bases from J, with 21 bases between. This CDR3 spans 19 amino acids. Looked up from germline, CDR1 is LGHNA and CDR2 is YSLEER. Written as DNA, the CDR3 is TGCGCCAGCAGCCAAGAAGGGGGGAGTGGGGAGGCCACCACAGATACGCAGTATTTT. Protein product: CASSQEGGSGEATTDTQYF.

This clonotype was detected only a few times. The chain is built from TRBV20-1 and TRBJ1-1; 8 bases agree with TRBD1. There are 15 residues in the CDR3. The V gene's germline CDR1 is DFQATT and CDR2 SNEGSKA (reference sequence). Losses at the gene ends were 6 bases for V and 0 bases for J; bases not matched to a gene: 9. CDR3 amino acids: CSAPLAGGLNTEAFF. CDR3 DNA: TGCAGTGCCCCCTTGGCAGGGGGCCTGAACACTGAAGCTTTCTTT.

V gene TRBV5-5 combines with J gene TRBJ1-4, with D uncertain. Per the germline V gene, CDR1 is SGHKS and CDR2 is YYEKEE (reference sequence). The CDR3 is 15 amino acids. Trimming stripped 0 bases from V and 16 bases from J, with 22 bases between. CDR3 residues: CASSLVTAAVGEPFF. The CDR3 DNA follows: TGTGCCAGCAGCTTGGTGACTGCCGCGGTAGGTGAACCGTTTTTT.